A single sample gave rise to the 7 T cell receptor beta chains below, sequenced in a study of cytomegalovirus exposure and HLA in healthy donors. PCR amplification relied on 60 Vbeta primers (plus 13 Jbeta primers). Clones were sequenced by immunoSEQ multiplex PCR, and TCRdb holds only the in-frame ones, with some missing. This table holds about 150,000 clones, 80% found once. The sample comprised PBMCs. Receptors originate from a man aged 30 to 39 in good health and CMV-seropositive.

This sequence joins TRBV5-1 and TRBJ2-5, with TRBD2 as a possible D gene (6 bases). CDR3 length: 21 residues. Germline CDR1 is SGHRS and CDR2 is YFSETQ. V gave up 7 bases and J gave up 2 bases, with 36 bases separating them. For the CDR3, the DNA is TGCGCCAGCCAAACCGCTCGAAACCGCGGGGCGGGAATTAGGTGGCAAGAGACCCAGTACTTC. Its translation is CASQTARNRGAGIRWQETQYF.

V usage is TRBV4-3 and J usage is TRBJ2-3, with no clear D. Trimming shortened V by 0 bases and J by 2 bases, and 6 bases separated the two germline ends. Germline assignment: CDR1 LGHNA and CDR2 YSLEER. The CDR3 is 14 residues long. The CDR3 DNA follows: TGCGCCAGCAGCCAAGATGGCTCCACAGATACGCAGTATTTT. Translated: CASSQDGSTDTQYF.

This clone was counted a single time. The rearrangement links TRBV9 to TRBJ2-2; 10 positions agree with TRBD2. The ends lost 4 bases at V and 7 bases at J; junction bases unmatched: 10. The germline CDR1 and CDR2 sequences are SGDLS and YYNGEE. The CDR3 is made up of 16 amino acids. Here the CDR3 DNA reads TGTGCCAGCAGCTTAGCGGGGGGCCCATGGGGCGGGGAGCTGTTTTTT. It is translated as CASSLAGGPWGGELFF.

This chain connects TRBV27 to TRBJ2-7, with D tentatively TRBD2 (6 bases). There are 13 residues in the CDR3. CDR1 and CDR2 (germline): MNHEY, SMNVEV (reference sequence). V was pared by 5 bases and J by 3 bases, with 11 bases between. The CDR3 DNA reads TGTGCCAGCAGTACGGGAGCTGTCTACGAGCAGTACTTC. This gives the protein CASSTGAVYEQYF.

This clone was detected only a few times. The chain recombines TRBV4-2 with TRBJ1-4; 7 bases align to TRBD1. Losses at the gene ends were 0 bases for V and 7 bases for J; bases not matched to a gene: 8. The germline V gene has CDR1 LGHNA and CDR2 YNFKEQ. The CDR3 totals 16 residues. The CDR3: CASSQDFDRGREKLFF. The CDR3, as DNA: TGTGCCAGCAGCCAAGATTTTGATAGGGGGCGTGAAAAACTGTTTTTT.

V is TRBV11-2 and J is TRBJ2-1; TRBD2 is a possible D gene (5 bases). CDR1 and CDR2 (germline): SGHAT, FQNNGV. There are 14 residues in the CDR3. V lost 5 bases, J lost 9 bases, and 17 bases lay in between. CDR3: CASSRISGFGEQFF. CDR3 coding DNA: TGTGCCAGCAGCCGAATTTCGGGATTCGGTGAGCAGTTCTTC. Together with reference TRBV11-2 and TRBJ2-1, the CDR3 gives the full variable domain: EAGVAQSPRYKIIEKRQSVAFWCNPISGHATLYWYQQILGQGPKLLIQFQNNGVVDDSQLPKDRFSAERLKGVDSTLKIQPAKLEDSAVYLCASSRISGFGEQFFGPGTRLTVL.

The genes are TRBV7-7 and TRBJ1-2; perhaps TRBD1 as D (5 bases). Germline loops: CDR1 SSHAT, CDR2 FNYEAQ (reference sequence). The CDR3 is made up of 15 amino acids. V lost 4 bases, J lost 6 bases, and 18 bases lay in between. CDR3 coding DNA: TGTGCCAGCAGCTCACACCTGGGACTGTCTGATGGCTACACCTTC. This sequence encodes CASSSHLGLSDGYTF.